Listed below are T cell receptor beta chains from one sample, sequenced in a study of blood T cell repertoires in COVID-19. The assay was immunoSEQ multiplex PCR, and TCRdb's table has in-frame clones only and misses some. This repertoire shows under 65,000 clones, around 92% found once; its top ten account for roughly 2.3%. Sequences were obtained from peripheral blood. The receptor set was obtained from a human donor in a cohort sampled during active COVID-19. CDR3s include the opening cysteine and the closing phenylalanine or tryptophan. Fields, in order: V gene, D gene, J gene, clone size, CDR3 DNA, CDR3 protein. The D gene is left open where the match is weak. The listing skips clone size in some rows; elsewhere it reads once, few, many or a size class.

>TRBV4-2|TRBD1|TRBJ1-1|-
TGTGCCAGCAGCCATAAGGGGGCCGGGAACACTGAAGCTTTCTTT
CASSHKGAGNTEAFF
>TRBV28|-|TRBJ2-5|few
TGTGCCAGCAGTTTAGGAGGGGTCCAGACCCAGTACTTC
CASSLGGVQTQYF
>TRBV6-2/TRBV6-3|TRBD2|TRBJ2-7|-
TGTGCCAGCAGTTACAGGGACTATAACCACTACGAGCAGTACTTC
CASSYRDYNHYEQYF
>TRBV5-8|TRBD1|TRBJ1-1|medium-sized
TGTGCCAGCAACCCCGGGACAGGGGTTAGCACTGAAGCTTTCTTT
CASNPGTGVSTEAFF
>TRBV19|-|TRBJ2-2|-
TGTGCCAGTAATTCGATTACGGTGCGGCAACCGAACACCGGGGAGCTGTTTTTT
CASNSITVRQPNTGELFF
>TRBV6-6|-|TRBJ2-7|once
TGTGCCAGCAGTTTATCTAGAGGGTTAACCTACGAGCAGTACTTC
CASSLSRGLTYEQYF
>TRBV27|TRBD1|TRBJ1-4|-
TGTGCCAGCAGTTTTGGGACAGGGGCCGGTGCATCAAAACTGTTTTTT
CASSFGTGAGASKLFF
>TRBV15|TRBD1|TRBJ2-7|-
TGTGCCACCAGCAGAGATCGAACAGGGGTCTACGAGCAGTACTTC
CATSRDRTGVYEQYF
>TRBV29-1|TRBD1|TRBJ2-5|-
TGCAGCGTGTCGGGACAGTTACAAGAGACCCAGTACTTC
CSVSGQLQETQYF
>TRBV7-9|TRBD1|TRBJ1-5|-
TGTGCCAGCAGCACGACAGGGCAAAATCAGCCCCAGCATTTT
CASSTTGQNQPQHF
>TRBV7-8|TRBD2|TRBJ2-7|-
TGTGCCAGCAGCTTTCCCAGCGGGAACTACGAGCAGTACTTC
CASSFPSGNYEQYF
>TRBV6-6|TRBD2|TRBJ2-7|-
TGTGCCAGCAGCCTCCGGGACTACGACCTCAGCTTC
CASSLRDYDLSF
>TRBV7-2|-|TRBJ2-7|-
TGTGCCAGCAGCTTAGGAACGCTAGTTCGGAACGAGCAGTACTTC
CASSLGTLVRNEQYF
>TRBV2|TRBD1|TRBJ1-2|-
TGTGCCAGCAGTGTGGGACAGGTTAACTATGGCTACACCTTC
CASSVGQVNYGYTF
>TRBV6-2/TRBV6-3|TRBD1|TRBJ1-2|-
TGTGCCAGCAGTTACGGACAGGAGGACGGCTACACCTTC
CASSYGQEDGYTF
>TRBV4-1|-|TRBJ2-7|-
TGCGCCAGCAGCCAGGTACAGGGCTACGAGCAGTACTTC
CASSQVQGYEQYF
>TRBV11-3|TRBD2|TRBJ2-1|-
TGTGCCAGCAGCTTAGGCCCGGGACTAGCGGGAGCAAATGAGCAGTTCTTC
CASSLGPGLAGANEQFF
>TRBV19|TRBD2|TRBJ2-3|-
TGTGCCAGTAGTAAACGGACTAGCGGGGATCAATCGGATACGCAGTATTTT
CASSKRTSGDQSDTQYF
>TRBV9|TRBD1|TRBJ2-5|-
TGTGCCAGCAGTGAGGACAGGCTCCAAGAGACCCAGTACTTC
CASSEDRLQETQYF
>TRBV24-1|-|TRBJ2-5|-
TGTGCCACCAGTGACCAAGCTAGAGGAGGAAAAGAGACCCAGTACTTC
CATSDQARGGKETQYF
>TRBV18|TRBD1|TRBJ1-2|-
TGTGCCAGCTCACCGATCGACAGGGGAAACTATGGCTACACCTTC
CASSPIDRGNYGYTF
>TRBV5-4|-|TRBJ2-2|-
TGTGCCAGCAGCTCAGGCTGGACCGGGGAGCTGTTTTTT
CASSSGWTGELFF
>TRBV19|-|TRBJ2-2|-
TGTGCCAGTAGTATAGAGCGGGCCCCGAACACCGGGGAGCTGTTTTTT
CASSIERAPNTGELFF
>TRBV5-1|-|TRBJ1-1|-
TGCGCCAGCAGCTACGGGGTCCTATCGGGAGGGGGATGGACTGAAGCTTTCTTT
CASSYGVLSGGGWTEAFF
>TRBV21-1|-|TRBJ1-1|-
TGTGCCAGCCAGAGGGCAGGGGGCACTCACACTGAAGCTTTCTTT
CASQRAGGTHTEAFF
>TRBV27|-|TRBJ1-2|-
TGTGCCAGCAGTTTTTACAATGTGCGAGGCAGAATTGACTACACCTTC
CASSFYNVRGRIDYTF
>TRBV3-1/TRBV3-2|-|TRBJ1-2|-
TGTGCCAGCAGCCACGGGTCGTTAAATGGCTACACCTTC
CASSHGSLNGYTF
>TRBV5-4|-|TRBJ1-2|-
TGTGCCAGCAGCTTGGACAGGGCTAACTATGGCTACACCTTC
CASSLDRANYGYTF
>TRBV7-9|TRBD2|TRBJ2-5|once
TGTGCCAGCAGCCAGGGAAGCGGGGGAGAAGAGACCCAGTACTTC
CASSQGSGGEETQYF
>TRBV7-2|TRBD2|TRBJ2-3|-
TGTGCCAGCAGCTCTGTAGCGGGGGGGCATACAGATACGCAGTATTTT
CASSSVAGGHTDTQYF
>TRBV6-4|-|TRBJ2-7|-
TGTGCCAACTCGGCCAGAGTTGAGGCAGACCAGTACTTC
CANSARVEADQYF
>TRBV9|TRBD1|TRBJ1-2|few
TGTGCCAGCAGCGAACCAGAAGGGGACAGGGCTAACTATGGCTACACCTTC
CASSEPEGDRANYGYTF
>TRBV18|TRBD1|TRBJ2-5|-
TGTGCCAGCTCATCACAGACAGGGTGGGAGACCCAGTACTTC
CASSSQTGWETQYF
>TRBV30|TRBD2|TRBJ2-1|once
TGTGCCTGGAGTGTAGGCGGGGGAAACCACAATGAGCAGTTCTTC
CAWSVGGGNHNEQFF
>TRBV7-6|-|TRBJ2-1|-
TGTGCCAGCAGCTTAGGTTCGGAGGGGTACGGGGACAATGAGCAGTTCTTC
CASSLGSEGYGDNEQFF
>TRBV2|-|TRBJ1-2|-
TGTGCCAGCAGTGTTATCGGGTCGGATCACAACTATGGCTACACCTTC
CASSVIGSDHNYGYTF